Following are 18 T cell receptor beta chains from one sample sequenced in a study of T cells in localized non-small cell lung cancer. This table comes from immunoSEQ multiplex PCR, and its TCRdb copy is limited to in-frame clones, with some not included. The sample lists about 59,000 clones, roughly nine tenths occurring once. The specimen comprised peripheral blood, sampled before any cancer treatment. These receptors were obtained from a man between 35 and 75 years old with stage I lung adenocarcinoma.

The rearrangement uses TRBV19 and TRBJ2-1; a possible D gene is TRBD1 (6 bases). V dropped 5 bases and J dropped 0 bases, with 17 bases sitting between them. This CDR3 comprises 17 residues. Germline V CDR1 and CDR2: LNHDA, SQIVND (reference sequence). CDR3 sequence reads: CASSLRGWADSYNEQFF. The DNA of the CDR3 is TGTGCCAGTAGTCTAAGGGGGTGGGCGGACTCCTACAATGAGCAGTTCTTC.

The V call is TRBV12-5, the J call TRBJ2-7, with TRBD1 matching 7 bases. Germline V gives CDR1 LGHNT, CDR2 FRNRAP. Trimming removed 6 bases from V and 4 bases from J; junction bases left unmatched: 3. This CDR3 is 12 amino acids long. The CDR3: CASGWDSYEQYF. The CDR3 DNA sequence: TGTGCTAGTGGCTGGGACAGTTACGAGCAGTACTTC.

The chain combines TRBV7-6 with TRBJ2-6, with 10 bases aligning to TRBD1. J lost 1 base, V lost 5 bases, and 2 bases had no gene match. Germline CDR1 is SGHVS and CDR2 is FNYEAQ. The CDR3 is made up of 16 amino acids. The CDR3 spells CASSPGQGSGANVLTF. Here the CDR3 DNA reads TGTGCCAGCAGCCCGGGACAGGGGTCTGGGGCCAACGTCCTGACTTTC.

This chain uses TRBV27 with TRBJ1-2; maybe TRBD1 (5 bases). In germline, CDR1 is MNHEY, CDR2 SMNVEV (reference sequence). The V and J ends lost 2 bases and 5 bases respectively, with 6 bases between them. The CDR3 loop spans 12 amino acids. CDR3 nucleotides: TGTGCCAGCAGTTTACAGGGTTATGGCTACACCTTC. Protein: CASSLQGYGYTF.

The V and J genes are TRBV10-2 and TRBJ2-7, with D perhaps matching TRBD1 (6 bases). CDR3 size: 15 residues. The V and J ends lost 2 bases and 7 bases respectively, with 18 bases between them. The germline V gene has CDR1 WSHSY and CDR2 SAAADI. This CDR3 is CASSEPGHLTGEQYF. CDR3 in DNA: TGCGCCAGCAGTGAGCCGGGACACCTAACTGGGGAGCAGTACTTC.

This chain links TRBV29-1 with TRBJ1-4, with 9 bases identical to TRBD1. Germline-derived CDR1 and CDR2 are SQVTM and ANQGSEA. V trimming: 4 bases; J trimming: 6 bases; junction bases outside the gene matches: 3. This CDR3 contains 13 residues. In DNA form, the CDR3 reads TGCAGCGTTGTGACAGGGGGAGATGAAAAACTGTTTTTT. Translating it yields CSVVTGGDEKLFF.

The CDR3 loop reads CASSPGGINEKLFF. The CDR3, as DNA: TGTGCCAGCAGCCCGGGGGGGATTAATGAAAAACTGTTTTTT. The chain carries TRBV5-8 and TRBJ1-4; D is possibly TRBD1 (5 bases). CDR3 length: 14 residues. Trimming left V 4 bases short and J 4 bases short, with 11 bases between. The germline V gene encodes CDR1 SGHTS and CDR2 YDEGEE.

V gene TRBV14 combines with J gene TRBJ2-7, with D perhaps matching TRBD1 or TRBD2 (5 bases each). The CDR3 loop spans 15 amino acids. Germline V gene lookup returns CDR1 SGHDN and CDR2 FVKESK. The V end lost 4 bases, the J end lost 6 bases, and 19 bases lay between the germline ends. The CDR3 region has the DNA TGTGCCAGCAGCCGTCCTCCCGGGACGCCCGGCGAGCAGTACTTC. Its translation is CASSRPPGTPGEQYF.

The genes are TRBV6-1 and TRBJ2-7; D is unclear. The CDR3 has 13 residues. Trimming cost V 5 bases and J 4 bases, with 12 bases left between them. The germline gives CDR1 MNHNS, CDR2 SASEGT. Written as DNA, the CDR3 is TGTGCCAGCAGTCGGGCAGCCATTTACGAGCAGTACTTC. Translation gives CASSRAAIYEQYF.

The chain carries TRBV28 and TRBJ1-1, with D unresolved. V was pared by 8 bases and J by 6 bases, with 10 bases between. The CDR3 has 11 residues. Germline-derived CDR1 and CDR2 are MDHEN and SYDVKM. CDR3 amino acids: CASGRHSEAFF. The CDR3 nucleotides read TGTGCCAGCGGTAGACATTCTGAAGCTTTCTTT.

The rearrangement uses TRBV7-9 and TRBJ2-1, with D perhaps matching TRBD2 (5 bases). This CDR3 has 15 amino acids. The V end lost 1 base, the J end lost 4 bases, and 11 bases lay between the germline ends. In germline, CDR1 is SEHNR, CDR2 FQNEAQ (reference sequence). Here the CDR3 DNA reads TGTGCCAGCAGCTTAGGGTCGGGATCTTACAATGAGCAGTTCTTC. Amino acids: CASSLGSGSYNEQFF.

This clone occurred once. The chain carries TRBV11-2 and TRBJ2-7; D is undetermined. Germline-derived CDR1 and CDR2 are SGHAT and FQNNGV. V was clipped by 4 bases and J by 0 bases, with 13 bases between them. This CDR3 region has 15 residues. The CDR3 protein is CASSWRRQDSYEQYF. DNA of the CDR3: TGTGCCAGCAGCTGGCGGCGGCAGGACTCCTACGAGCAGTACTTC.

This clone was counted once. The chain has TRBV19 and TRBJ1-1; TRBD1 matches at 8 bases. The CDR3 length is 14 residues. Trimming cost V 6 bases and J 4 bases; bases outside gene matches: 7. Germline CDR1 and CDR2: LNHDA and SQIVND (reference sequence). The CDR3 coding sequence is TGTGCCAGTAGCCCGGCAGGGGGCGGCACTGAAGCTTTCTTT. Translating gives CASSPAGGGTEAFF. Using reference TRBV19 and TRBJ1-1 for the parts outside the CDR3, the full variable domain is DGGITQSPKYLFRKEGQNVTLSCEQNLNHDAMYWYRQDPGQGLRLIYYSQIVNDFQKGDIAEGYSVSREKKESFPLTVTSAQKNPTAFYLCASSPAGGGTEAFFGQGTRLTVV.

The V and J genes are TRBV28 and TRBJ1-4; TRBD1 might be the D (5 bases). Trimming shortened V by 4 bases and J by 11 bases, and 11 bases separated the two germline ends. Germline lookup yields CDR1 MDHEN and CDR2 SYDVKM. There are 12 residues in the CDR3. The CDR3 DNA reads TGTGCCAGCAGTTCATCCCGGGACAAACTGTTTTTT. Translating gives CASSSSRDKLFF.

The chain couples TRBV6-6 to TRBJ1-2; tentative D call: TRBD1 (6 bases). The germline gives CDR1 MNHNY, CDR2 SVGAGI (reference sequence). The CDR3 extends over 12 amino acids. The V end was cut by 6 bases, the J end by 6 bases, with 11 bases between. In DNA form, the CDR3 reads TGTGCCAGCAGCGCAGGGGAGGATGGCTACACCTTC. This codes for CASSAGEDGYTF.

The V gene is TRBV7-9, the J gene TRBJ2-1; 7 nucleotides align to TRBD2. This CDR3 is built from 17 residues. Looked up from germline, CDR1 is SEHNR and CDR2 is FQNEAQ (reference sequence). The V and J ends lost 1 base and 1 base, in that order; junction bases with no gene match: 7. CDR3 loop: CASSLGGSGPSYNEQFF. The CDR3 region has the DNA TGTGCCAGCAGCTTAGGTGGTAGCGGGCCATCCTACAATGAGCAGTTCTTC.

This rearrangement joins TRBV5-1 to TRBJ2-7; 12 nucleotides line up with TRBD2. CDR1 and CDR2 from the germline V gene are SGHRS and YFSETQ. The V segment lost 1 base and the J segment 2 bases; nucleotides outside the gene matches: 4. The CDR3 is made up of 16 amino acids. The CDR3 region has the DNA TGCGCCAGCAGCTTGCTAGCGGGAGGGGTCCCCTACGAGCAGTACTTC. Translated, it gives CASSLLAGGVPYEQYF.

This clone was picked up one time. The CDR3 DNA is TGTGCCTGGAGTAGACCTGGGACTAGCGGGACAGATACGCAGTATTTT. It yields the protein CAWSRPGTSGTDTQYF. The chain employs TRBV30 and TRBJ2-3; 12 bases align to TRBD2. The CDR3 loop spans 16 amino acids. In germline, CDR1 is GTSNPN, CDR2 SVGIG (reference sequence). The V and J ends lost 2 bases and 3 bases, in that order; junction bases with no gene match: 6.